This TCR beta chain was recorded in a study of vaccination effects on CD4 cells after COVID-19. Study context: Either the mRNA-1273 or the BNT162b2 vaccine was given to participants as two doses.

Clones were read by immunoSEQ multiplex PCR, and TCRdb kept only the in-frame ones, dropping some. Here the sample spans around 30,000 clones, roughly two thirds being singletons. CDR1 is DFQATT, CDR2 SNEGSKA, per germline (reference sequence). The CDR3 spans 16 residues. After removal of 3 bases from V and 6 bases from J, the junction contained 15 bases not matched to a gene. Turning to this clone: Antigen unknown.

The study's findings and limits: Only a few convalescent patients and no early post-infection timepoints featured in the study. In healthy vaccinees, only 1 of 255 vaccine-induced clones cross-reacted with common cold coronaviruses.

Prior to sequencing, the ViraFEST assay stimulated PBMC with viral peptide pools, which expanded the antigen-specific CD4+ T cells. Scientists isolated CD4+ T cells after a roughly ten-day culture period ended. A half-medium replacement with IL-2 medium was carried out on days 3 and 7. The TCR originated in a human donor who received a COVID-19 vaccine. This sequence joins TRBV20-1 and TRBJ2-3; 7 positions agree with TRBD1. Sequencing was performed on CD4+ T cells from PBMCs cultured with HCoV-229E spike peptides, taken before COVID-19 vaccination. CDR3 sequence reads: CSASGPGLTGTDTQYF. DNA of the CDR3: TGCAGTGCTAGTGGACCCGGCCTGACAGGGACGGATACGCAGTATTTT.